This T cell receptor (beta chain) stems from a study of technical replicates of blood from a few donors. Sequencing was performed with immunoSEQ multiplex PCR; in TCRdb, only in-frame clones are kept and a portion is missing. The data hold 56,000 or so clones, with nearly 95% observed a single time. The CDR3 spans 15 residues. Germline V gene sequence: CDR1 ENHRY, CDR2 SYGVKD. V shed 10 bases and J shed 8 bases, with 24 bases lying between them. Input material: PBMCs. This clonotype was sampled from a human donor in good health. Some clones in this sample may be carry-over from other donors' samples. The chain recombines TRBV10-3 with TRBJ1-3; a weak D match, TRBD1 (6 bases). The CDR3 DNA reads TGTGCCACCATACAGGGATGGGCGTCGACTCACACCATATATTTT. It is translated as CATIQGWASTHTIYF.